This TCR beta chain was found in a study of blood T cell repertoires in COVID-19. Per the germline V gene, CDR1 is SGHAT and CDR2 is FQNNGV. V shed 4 bases and J shed 8 bases, with 17 bases lying between them. This CDR3 has 15 amino acids. Original handling: Estimation of nucleated cell counts relied on the amplification of reference gene primers. TCRdb's copy holds only in-frame clones and misses some; the assay was immunoSEQ multiplex PCR. V, J and clone size derive from that table, while D and trimming were established from the DNA sequence. The repertoire holds more than 400,000 clones, with roughly 91% as singletons.

The sample was PBMCs or T cells enriched from blood (not recorded which). The receptor was isolated from a man between 18 and 35 years old who had recovered from COVID-19. The chain is built from TRBV11-2 and TRBJ2-2, with D possibly matching TRBD2 (7 bases). The CDR3: CASSSLRGALGELFF. The CDR3 DNA reads as TGTGCCAGCAGCTCACTACGGGGGGCTTTGGGGGAGCTGTTTTTT.